The 10 T cell receptor beta chains reported below all come from one sample, sequenced in a study of control samples from healthy donors and cancer patients. Measured with immunoSEQ multiplex PCR; TCRdb has only the in-frame clones, and not every one. Seen here are 98,000 or so clones, 79% observed once, and the top ten hold about 10%. Material for sequencing was blood. These receptors all stem from a woman aged 25 to 39 in good health.

The V gene is TRBV18, the J gene TRBJ2-1; D possibly corresponds to TRBD2 (5 bases). Between the trimmed V and J ends, which lost 3 bases and 3 bases, there was a span of 12 bases. Germline V lookup: CDR1 KGHSH, CDR2 LQKENI. The CDR3 consists of 15 residues. This chain's CDR3 is CASSPRTTSYNEQFF. The CDR3 coding sequence is TGTGCCAGCTCACCCCGTACCACTAGCTACAATGAGCAGTTCTTC.

V gene TRBV24-1 combines with J gene TRBJ2-1; 8 nucleotides align to TRBD2. Per the germline V gene, CDR1 is KGHDR and CDR2 is SFDVKD. With V trimmed by 6 bases and J by 4 bases, 7 bases remained unmatched. The CDR3 has 15 residues. The DNA of the CDR3 is TGTGCCACCAGTCCTGGAACTAGCGGTTACAATGAGCAGTTCTTC. Amino acids: CATSPGTSGYNEQFF.

The rearrangement joins TRBV27 to TRBJ1-5, with TRBD1 matching over 10 bases. Per germline, CDR1 MNHEY and CDR2 SMNVEV (reference sequence). CDR3 length: 14 residues. V was clipped by 3 bases and J by 6 bases; unmatched bases: 2. The CDR3 coding sequence is TGTGCCAGCAGTTTTGGGACAGGGGTTCAGCCCCAGCATTTT. This translates into CASSFGTGVQPQHF.

The chain employs TRBV2 and TRBJ2-1; 11 bases map to TRBD2. The trim removed 5 bases at V and 3 bases at J, leaving 3 bases unmatched. Germline CDR1 reads SNHLY; CDR2 reads FYNNEI. CDR3 size: 15 residues. The CDR3 DNA is TGTGCCAGCAGTAGAACTAGCGGGGGCTACAATGAGCAGTTCTTC. As protein: CASSRTSGGYNEQFF. The full variable domain, with the rest looked up from reference TRBV2 and TRBJ2-1, is EPEVTQTPSHQVTQMGQEVILRCVPISNHLYFYWYRQILGQKVEFLVSFYNNEISEKSEIFDDQFSVERPDGSNFTLKIRSTKLEDSAMYFCASSRTSGGYNEQFFGPGTRLTVL.

The chain is built from TRBV18 and TRBJ1-1; D unresolved. This CDR3 has 12 amino acids. Trimming cost V 4 bases and J 0 bases, with 3 bases left between them. Germline-derived CDR1 and CDR2 are KGHSH and LQKENI. The CDR3 here is CASSQLNTEAFF. The CDR3 DNA follows: TGTGCCAGCTCACAACTGAACACTGAAGCTTTCTTT.

The rearrangement links TRBV14 to TRBJ2-1, with no clear D. CDR1 is SGHDN, CDR2 FVKESK, per germline. The CDR3 length is 15 residues. The germline V and J ends were trimmed by 2 bases and 3 bases, with 11 bases remaining between them. The CDR3 DNA sequence: TGTGCCAGCAGCCAATTTTTCGGTCTCTACAATGAGCAGTTCTTC. Translated: CASSQFFGLYNEQFF.

A few counts support this clone. The V call is TRBV5-1, the J call TRBJ1-4, with 12 bases lining up with TRBD1. V lost 0 bases, J lost 6 bases, and 3 bases stayed unmatched. From germline, CDR1 is SGHRS and CDR2 YFSETQ. This CDR3 comprises 16 residues. The CDR3 region has the DNA TGCGCCAGCAGCTTGGAAGGGACAGGGGGCTATGAAAAACTGTTTTTT. Protein: CASSLEGTGGYEKLFF.

This clone has only one observation. The chain links TRBV19 to TRBJ2-4; a weak D match, TRBD1 (5 bases). This CDR3 region has 14 residues. From germline, CDR1 is LNHDA and CDR2 SQIVND (reference sequence). The ends were cut back, 5 bases at V and 3 bases at J, with 11 bases in the middle. For the CDR3, the DNA is TGTGCCAGTAGTTCACAGGTTGGCAAAAACATTCAGTACTTC. It is translated as CASSSQVGKNIQYF.

The chain combines TRBV30 with TRBJ2-5; 8 bases line up with TRBD2. Per germline, CDR1 GTSNPN and CDR2 SVGIG (reference sequence). The CDR3 totals 13 residues. V lost 5 bases and J lost 5; bases outside the gene matches: 7. CDR3 coding DNA: TGTGCCTGGGAGAGCGGGGGACGGGAGACCCAGTACTTC. As protein: CAWESGGRETQYF.

This clone was recorded only once. The rearrangement links TRBV29-1 to TRBJ1-2; 7 bases agree with TRBD1. This CDR3 is built from 12 residues. Per the germline V gene, CDR1 is SQVTM and CDR2 is ANQGSEA. The V segment lost 5 bases and the J segment 4 bases; nucleotides outside the gene matches: 4. The CDR3 sequence is CSVQTGFYGYTF. The CDR3 coding sequence is TGCAGCGTTCAGACAGGGTTCTATGGCTACACCTTC.